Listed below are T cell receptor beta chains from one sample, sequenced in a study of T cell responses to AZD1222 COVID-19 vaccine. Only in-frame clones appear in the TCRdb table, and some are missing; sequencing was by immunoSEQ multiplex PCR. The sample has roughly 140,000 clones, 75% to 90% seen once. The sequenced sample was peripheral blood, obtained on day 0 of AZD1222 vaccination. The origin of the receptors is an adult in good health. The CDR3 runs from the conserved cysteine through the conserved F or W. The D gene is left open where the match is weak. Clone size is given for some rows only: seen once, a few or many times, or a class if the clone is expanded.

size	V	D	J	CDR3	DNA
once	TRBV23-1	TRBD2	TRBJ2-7	CASSQSGGLYYEQYF	TGCGCCAGCAGTCAAAGCGGGGGGCTGTATTACGAGCAGTACTTC
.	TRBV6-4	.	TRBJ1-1	CASSLGAGRSEAFF	TGTGCCAGCAGTCTCGGTGCCGGCCGGAGTGAAGCTTTCTTT
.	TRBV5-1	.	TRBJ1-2	CASSPRTDYGYTF	TGCGCCAGCAGCCCTCGGACAGACTATGGCTACACCTTC
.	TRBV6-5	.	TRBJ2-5	CASSYAAGTPETQYF	TGTGCCAGCAGTTACGCCGCCGGGACCCCGGAGACCCAGTACTTC
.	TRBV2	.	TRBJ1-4	CASSPMMAEKLFF	TGTGCCAGCAGCCCAATGATGGCCGAAAAACTGTTTTTT
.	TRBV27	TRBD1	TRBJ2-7	CASSYQAGTGSSYEQYF	TGTGCCAGCAGTTACCAAGCGGGGACAGGGAGCTCCTACGAGCAGTACTTC
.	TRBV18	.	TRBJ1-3	CASSPEGHSSSGNTIYF	TGTGCCAGCTCACCAGAAGGACACTCGAGCTCTGGAAACACCATATATTTT
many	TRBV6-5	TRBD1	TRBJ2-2	CASSTTGGAFGELFF	TGTGCCAGCAGTACTACAGGGGGCGCGTTCGGGGAGCTGTTTTTT
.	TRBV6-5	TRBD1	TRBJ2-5	CASIRDRGEETQYF	TGTGCCAGCATACGGGACAGGGGGGAAGAGACCCAGTACTTC
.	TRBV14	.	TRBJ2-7	CASSQDSSYEQYF	TGTGCCAGCAGCCAAGATTCCAGCTACGAGCAGTACTTC
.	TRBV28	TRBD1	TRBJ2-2	CASSGNRDSLETGELFF	TGTGCCAGCAGCGGTAACCGGGACAGCTTAGAAACCGGGGAGCTGTTTTTT
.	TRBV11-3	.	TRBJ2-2	CASSLVGWGAPTGELFF	TGTGCCAGCAGCTTAGTTGGCTGGGGGGCGCCCACCGGGGAGCTGTTTTTT
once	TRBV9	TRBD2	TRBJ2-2	CASSTGLVKAGELFF	TGTGCCAGCAGCACGGGACTAGTAAAAGCCGGGGAGCTGTTTTTT
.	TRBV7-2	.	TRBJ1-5	CASSLGSASNQPQHF	TGTGCCAGCAGCTTGGGATCGGCTAGCAATCAGCCCCAGCATTTT
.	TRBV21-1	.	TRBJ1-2	CASSKGEQGPNYGYTF	TGTGCCAGCAGCAAAGGAGAGCAGGGGCCTAACTATGGCTACACCTTC
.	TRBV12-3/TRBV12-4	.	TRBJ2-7	CASSTSYEQYF	TGTGCCAGCAGTACCTCCTACGAGCAGTACTTC
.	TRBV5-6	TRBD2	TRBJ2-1	CASSLSGGFNEQFF	TGTGCCAGCAGCTTGAGCGGGGGCTTCAATGAGCAGTTCTTC
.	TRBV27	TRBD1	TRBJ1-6	CASRRQGTNSPLHF	TGTGCCAGCAGGAGACAGGGTACGAATTCACCCCTCCACTTT
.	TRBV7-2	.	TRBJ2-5	CASSSRWGSQYF	TGTGCCAGCAGCTCCCGGTGGGGTTCCCAGTACTTC
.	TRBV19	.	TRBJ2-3	CATMMGSSTDTQYF	TGTGCCACCATGATGGGGTCGAGCACAGATACGCAGTATTTT
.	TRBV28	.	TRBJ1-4	CASSFAGANEKLFF	TGTGCCAGCAGTTTCGCAGGGGCTAATGAAAAACTGTTTTTT
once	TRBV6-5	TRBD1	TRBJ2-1	CASSKYRGEEQFF	TGTGCCAGCAGCAAATACAGGGGGGAAGAGCAGTTCTTC
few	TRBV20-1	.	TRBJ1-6	CSAREWGVLHF	TGCAGTGCTAGAGAGTGGGGGGTCCTCCACTTT
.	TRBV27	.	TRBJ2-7	CASSRYSQGYEQYF	TGTGCCAGCAGTCGATATTCACAGGGCTACGAGCAGTACTTC
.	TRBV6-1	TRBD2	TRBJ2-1	CASSGYRLAGVDEQFF	TGTGCCAGCAGTGGCTATAGACTAGCGGGAGTGGATGAGCAGTTCTTC
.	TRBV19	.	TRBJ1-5	CASSINRGGNQPQHF	TGTGCCAGTAGTATTAATAGGGGTGGCAATCAGCCCCAGCATTTT
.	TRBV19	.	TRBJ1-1	CASSNRGRNTEAFF	TGTGCCAGTAGTAACAGAGGAAGGAACACTGAAGCTTTCTTT
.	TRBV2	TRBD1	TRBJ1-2	CASSFIPGQGNGYTF	TGTGCCAGCAGTTTCATCCCGGGACAGGGGAACGGCTACACCTTC
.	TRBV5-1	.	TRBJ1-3	CASSPTRASGNTIYF	TGCGCCAGCAGCCCCACCAGGGCATCTGGAAACACCATATATTTT
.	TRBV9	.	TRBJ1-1	CASSVALGDGTEAFF	TGTGCCAGCAGCGTAGCTTTGGGGGATGGTACTGAAGCTTTCTTT
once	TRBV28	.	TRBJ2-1	CASSLNEQFF	TGTGCCAGCAGTTTGAATGAGCAGTTCTTC
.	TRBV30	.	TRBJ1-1	CACGRGNTEAFF	TGTGCCTGCGGACGCGGGAACACTGAAGCTTTCTTT
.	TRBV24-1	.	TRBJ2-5	CATSDFTETQYF	TGTGCCACCAGTGATTTTACAGAGACCCAGTACTTC
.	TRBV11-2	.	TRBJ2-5	CASSFEGLGRETQYF	TGTGCCAGCAGCTTCGAAGGACTCGGGCGGGAGACCCAGTACTTC
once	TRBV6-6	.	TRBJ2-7	CASMGTSYEQYF	TGTGCCAGCATGGGCACTTCCTACGAGCAGTACTTC